The 31 T cell receptor beta chains below were found in one sample sequenced in a study of identifying expanded T cells in peripheral blood. The method was immunoSEQ multiplex PCR; TCRdb's version includes in-frame clones alone and lacks a portion of them. This table holds about 58,000 clones, about four fifths found once. Sequencing input: blood. These receptors were obtained from a person between 18 and 70 years old in good health.

The chain links TRBV9 to TRBJ1-6; D is undetermined. The CDR3 is 14 residues long. Germline values: CDR1 SGDLS, CDR2 YYNGEE. Trimming cost V 4 bases and J 6 bases, with 11 bases left between them. The CDR3 region is CASSPVHGNSPLHF. In nucleotides, the CDR3 is TGTGCCAGCAGCCCAGTACATGGTAATTCACCCCTCCACTTT.

This sequence joins TRBV7-8 and TRBJ1-1; D gene unclear. Trimming left V 5 bases short and J 4 bases short, with 11 bases between. Germline CDR1 reads SGHVS; CDR2 reads FQNEAQ. The CDR3 is 13 amino acids. The CDR3 DNA reads TGTGCCAGCAGCCCAACCTTAAGCACTGAAGCTTTCTTT. This translates into CASSPTLSTEAFF.

The rearrangement joins TRBV14 to TRBJ1-2, with a tentative D call TRBD1 (6 bases). The germline V gene encodes CDR1 SGHDN and CDR2 FVKESK. With 5 bases removed from V and 4 bases from J, the gap between germline ends came to 17 bases. The CDR3 covers 15 residues. The CDR3: CASSSTKGGIYGYTF. The CDR3 DNA is TGTGCCAGCAGCTCCACAAAGGGGGGGATCTATGGCTACACCTTC.

This clone was recorded only once. V usage is TRBV29-1 and J usage is TRBJ1-3; tentatively, D is TRBD1 (5 bases). Trimming pared 4 bases from V and 0 bases from J, leaving 13 bases between. The CDR3 has 15 amino acids. Germline V gives CDR1 SQVTM, CDR2 ANQGSEA. This chain's CDR3 is CSVGGGPNSGNTIYF. Written as DNA, the CDR3 is TGCAGCGTTGGTGGGGGACCTAACTCTGGAAACACCATATATTTT.

The V call is TRBV19, the J call TRBJ2-7, with D tentatively TRBD2 (6 bases). CDR1 and CDR2 from the germline V gene are LNHDA and SQIVND (reference sequence). V was shortened by 3 bases and J by 2 bases, with 17 bases between the two germline ends. There are 16 residues in the CDR3. This CDR3 reads CASSIEGRTGTYEQYV. CDR3 bases: TGTGCCAGTAGTATTGAGGGGAGGACGGGGACCTACGAGCAGTACGTC.

The J gene is TRBJ2-3, the V gene TRBV5-1; 7 bases line up with TRBD2. V was pared by 0 bases and J by 2 bases, with 3 bases of the junction left unmatched. Germline CDR1 SGHRS, CDR2 YFSETQ. This CDR3 is 15 amino acids long. CDR3 coding DNA: TGCGCCAGCAGCTTGGGCGGGGGTACCACAGATACGCAGTATTTT. Protein: CASSLGGGTTDTQYF.

This rearrangement joins TRBV5-1 to TRBJ2-3; D is ambiguous. CDR1 is SGHRS, CDR2 YFSETQ, per germline. The CDR3 consists of 15 residues. The germline V and J ends were trimmed by 4 bases and 0 bases, with 12 bases remaining between them. This CDR3 is CASSPRLASTDTQYF. The CDR3 DNA follows: TGCGCCAGCAGCCCCCGGCTGGCTAGCACAGATACGCAGTATTTT.

The chain carries TRBV5-6 and TRBJ1-2; D gene unclear. Looked up from germline, CDR1 is SGHDT and CDR2 is YYEEEE. This CDR3 spans 11 amino acids. Trimming removed 0 bases at V and 6 bases at J, with 3 bases between. Here the CDR3 reads CASSLADGYTF. CDR3 coding DNA: TGTGCCAGCAGCTTGGCGGATGGCTACACCTTC.

This clone has a single count. The J gene is TRBJ2-1, the V gene TRBV25-1; possibly TRBD2 for D (6 bases). Germline CDR1 reads MGHDK; CDR2 reads SYGVNS. The V and J ends lost 0 bases and 9 bases respectively, with 12 bases between them. The CDR3 runs 14 residues. The CDR3 coding sequence is TGTGCCAGCAGTGAATACGGACCGGAGGGTGAGCAGTTCTTC. This translates into CASSEYGPEGEQFF.

V is TRBV2 and J is TRBJ2-1; D not certain. CDR3 length: 10 amino acids. V lost 4 bases, J lost 7 bases, and 2 bases lay in between. Germline assignment: CDR1 SNHLY and CDR2 FYNNEI. The CDR3 DNA reads as TGTGCCAGCAGTGGGAATGAGCAGTTCTTC. Translation: CASSGNEQFF.

This clone was observed a few times. The chain is built from TRBV30 and TRBJ1-5; D is ambiguous. Germline CDR1 is GTSNPN and CDR2 is SVGIG (reference sequence). The CDR3 is 13 amino acids. With 2 bases removed from V and 7 bases from J, the gap between germline ends came to 12 bases. CDR3 region: CAWSRTVQQPQHF. DNA of the CDR3: TGTGCCTGGAGTCGGACCGTTCAACAGCCCCAGCATTTT.

This sequence joins TRBV27 and TRBJ2-2; TRBD2 matches at 9 bases. With V trimmed by 3 bases and J by 4 bases, 9 bases remained unmatched. The germline gives CDR1 MNHEY, CDR2 SMNVEV (reference sequence). The CDR3 loop spans 17 amino acids. The CDR3 coding sequence is TGTGCCAGCAGTTTCTATGGCGCGGGAGGGTTCACCGGGGAGCTGTTTTTT. Encoded protein: CASSFYGAGGFTGELFF.

Written as DNA, the CDR3 is TGCGCCAGCAGCACGGGGGACAGGGATAGCACTGAAGCTTTCTTT. It specifies CASSTGDRDSTEAFF. The chain links TRBV5-1 to TRBJ1-1; TRBD1 matches at 9 bases. The germline gives CDR1 SGHRS, CDR2 YFSETQ. This CDR3 has 15 amino acids. V shed 4 bases and J 4 bases; nucleotides not matched to a gene: 8.

This clone was detected once. The chain carries TRBV13 and TRBJ1-2, with D possibly matching TRBD1 (5 bases). V lost 2 bases, J lost 1 base, and 20 bases lay in between. The CDR3 loop spans 18 amino acids. The germline CDR1 and CDR2 sequences are PRHDT and FYEKMQ (reference sequence). CDR3 region: CASSLRERDGYFNYGYTF. CDR3 DNA sequence: TGTGCCAGCAGCTTAAGGGAGAGGGACGGATACTTTAACTATGGCTACACCTTC.

This chain connects TRBV7-9 to TRBJ1-2; D is unresolved. This CDR3 comprises 14 residues. The ends were cut back, 0 bases at V and 1 base at J, with 6 bases in the middle. Germline loops: CDR1 SEHNR, CDR2 FQNEAQ (reference sequence). The CDR3, as DNA: TGTGCCAGCAGCTTAGCTACTTTTAACTATGGCTACACCTTC. Translation: CASSLATFNYGYTF.

The chain has TRBV5-6 and TRBJ1-2, with D hard to call. The germline V and J ends were trimmed by 0 bases and 0 bases, with 9 bases remaining between them. The CDR3 totals 15 residues. Germline V gene sequence: CDR1 SGHDT, CDR2 YYEEEE. CDR3 protein: CASSLDTTSNYGYTF. CDR3 DNA sequence: TGTGCCAGCAGCTTGGACACCACGTCTAACTATGGCTACACCTTC.

This chain connects TRBV27 to TRBJ1-2; TRBD1 aligns across 12 bases. Germline trimming cut 2 bases from V and 7 bases from J; bases unmatched to any gene: 5. CDR1 and CDR2 from the germline V gene are MNHEY and SMNVEV (reference sequence). The CDR3 has 15 residues. CDR3 in amino acids: CASSLGGQGAVGYTF. In DNA, the CDR3 is TGTGCCAGCAGTTTAGGGGGACAGGGGGCGGTTGGCTACACCTTC.

This clone was picked up many times. This sequence joins TRBV7-6 and TRBJ1-1; a possible D gene is TRBD1 (5 bases). In germline, CDR1 is SGHVS, CDR2 FNYEAQ. The CDR3 has 14 residues. The CDR3 region is CATLSGGGNTEAFF. CDR3 in DNA: TGTGCGACCCTTTCGGGGGGAGGGAACACTGAAGCTTTCTTT.

This clone occurred a few times. This chain uses TRBV9 with TRBJ2-6; no definite D call. Germline V gene data show CDR1 as SGDLS and CDR2 as YYNGEE. V lost 3 bases and J 2 bases, leaving 6 bases between the germline ends. The CDR3 is 14 residues long. CDR3 DNA: TGTGCCAGCAGCGAGGTTGCTGGGGCCAACGTCCTGACTTTC. Its translation: CASSEVAGANVLTF.

The CDR3 here is CASSLAGEQYV. The CDR3 DNA follows: TGTGCCAGCAGTTTGGCGGGCGAGCAGTACGTC. The rearrangement joins TRBV2 to TRBJ2-7; maybe TRBD2 (5 bases). Looked up from germline, CDR1 is SNHLY and CDR2 is FYNNEI. CDR3 length: 11 residues. The V end was cut by 5 bases, the J end by 6 bases, with 8 bases between.

This chain connects TRBV5-1 to TRBJ1-2, with D unresolved. V was pared by 0 bases and J by 0 bases, with 6 bases between. The CDR3 has 14 amino acids. Germline V gene data show CDR1 as SGHRS and CDR2 as YFSETQ. CDR3 nucleotides: TGCGCCAGCAGCTTGGGCATAGCTAACTATGGCTACACCTTC. It is translated as CASSLGIANYGYTF. The complete variable domain, with remaining parts taken from reference TRBV5-1 and TRBJ1-2, reads KAGVTQTPRYLIKTRGQQVTLSCSPISGHRSVSWYQQTPGQGLQFLFEYFSETQRNKGNFPGRFSGRQFSNSRSEMNVSTLELGDSALYLCASSLGIANYGYTFGSGTRLTVV.

The chain employs TRBV30 and TRBJ1-4; D ambiguous. Trimming removed 4 bases at V and 5 bases at J, with 8 bases between. There are 12 residues in the CDR3. Germline V gene sequence: CDR1 GTSNPN, CDR2 SVGIG (reference sequence). Here the CDR3 DNA reads TGTGCCTGGACCCGGGCAAATGAAAAACTGTTTTTT. Translating it yields CAWTRANEKLFF.

The rearrangement joins TRBV4-3 to TRBJ2-7; the D gene is possibly TRBD1 (5 bases). The germline CDR1 and CDR2 sequences are LGHNA and YSLEER. Trimming stripped 0 bases from V and 2 bases from J, with 8 bases between. CDR3 length: 14 amino acids. The CDR3: CASSQDTRAYEQYF. The CDR3 DNA is TGCGCCAGCAGCCAAGATACCAGGGCCTACGAGCAGTACTTC.

The chain links TRBV2 to TRBJ2-5; the match to TRBD2 covers 9 bases. Germline loops: CDR1 SNHLY, CDR2 FYNNEI. V was clipped by 4 bases and J by 2 bases; unmatched bases: 5. CDR3 length: 15 amino acids. DNA of the CDR3: TGTGCCAGCAGTGGACTCAGCGGGGGGCAAGAGACCCAGTACTTC. Translated, it gives CASSGLSGGQETQYF.

The genes are TRBV6-5 and TRBJ2-5, with 8 nucleotides matching TRBD2. This CDR3 contains 14 residues. Trimming cost V 3 bases and J 9 bases; bases outside gene matches: 9. The V gene's germline CDR1 is MNHEY and CDR2 SVGAGI. This CDR3 is CASSYSGRGLSQYF. The CDR3 DNA reads TGTGCCAGCAGTTATTCCGGGAGGGGGTTGTCCCAGTACTTC.

The V gene is TRBV7-2, the J gene TRBJ1-5; possibly TRBD1 for D (6 bases). The germline V gene has CDR1 SGHTA and CDR2 FQGNSA. CDR3 size: 17 residues. Trimming cost V 4 bases and J 1 base, with 17 bases left between them. The CDR3 loop is CASSSTGGAPSNQPQHF. CDR3 nucleotides: TGTGCCAGCAGCTCGACGGGGGGGGCGCCCAGCAATCAGCCCCAGCATTTT.

The rearrangement links TRBV5-1 to TRBJ2-2; 9 nucleotides match TRBD1. V trimming: 4 bases; J trimming: 5 bases; junction bases outside the gene matches: 27. Looked up from germline, CDR1 is SGHRS and CDR2 is YFSETQ. The CDR3 has 22 residues. CDR3 sequence: CASSQDRAGTGSYGKPTGELFF. CDR3 sequence (DNA): TGCGCCAGCAGCCAAGACCGCGCCGGGACAGGGTCCTACGGTAAACCAACCGGGGAGCTGTTTTTT.

The J gene is TRBJ2-5, the V gene TRBV29-1, with TRBD2 identical over 9 bases. CDR1 SQVTM and CDR2 ANQGSEA come from the germline V gene. The CDR3 runs 14 residues. V lost 4 bases and J lost 4; bases outside the gene matches: 7. The CDR3 spells CSVGIAGVTETQYF. The CDR3 DNA sequence: TGCAGCGTTGGAATAGCGGGAGTTACAGAGACCCAGTACTTC.

The V call is TRBV27, the J call TRBJ1-5, with 7 bases identical to TRBD1. The germline V gene has CDR1 MNHEY and CDR2 SMNVEV (reference sequence). The CDR3 extends over 15 amino acids. V dropped 4 bases and J dropped 0; count of bases not matched to a gene: 3. The CDR3 spells CASSSGTDSNQPQHF. The CDR3 nucleotides are TGTGCCAGCAGTTCGGGGACAGATAGCAATCAGCCCCAGCATTTT.

The chain carries TRBV30 and TRBJ1-3; D is uncertain. CDR1 GTSNPN and CDR2 SVGIG come from the germline V gene (reference sequence). The CDR3 runs 13 residues. Between the trimmed V and J ends, which lost 4 bases and 1 base, there was a span of 8 bases. Here the CDR3 DNA reads TGTGCCTGGATAAACCGGTCTGGAAACACCATATATTTT. It yields the protein CAWINRSGNTIYF.

The rearrangement uses TRBV2 and TRBJ2-3; possibly TRBD2 for D (7 bases). This CDR3 spans 16 amino acids. V was cut by 2 bases and J by 1 base, with 13 bases left in between. CDR1 and CDR2 (germline): SNHLY, FYNNEI. CDR3 sequence: CASSESLRGRTDTQYF. Written as DNA, the CDR3 is TGTGCCAGCAGTGAATCTCTGCGGGGGCGCACAGATACGCAGTATTTT.